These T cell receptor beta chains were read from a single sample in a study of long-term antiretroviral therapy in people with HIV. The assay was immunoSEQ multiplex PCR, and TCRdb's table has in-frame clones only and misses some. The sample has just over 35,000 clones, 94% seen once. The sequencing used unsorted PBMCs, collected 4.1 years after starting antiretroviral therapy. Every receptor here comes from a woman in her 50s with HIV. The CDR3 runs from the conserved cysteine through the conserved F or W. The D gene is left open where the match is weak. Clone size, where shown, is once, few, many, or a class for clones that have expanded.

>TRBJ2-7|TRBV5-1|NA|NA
CASSLDGFYEQYF
TGCGCCAGCAGCTTGGACGGGTTCTACGAGCAGTACTTC
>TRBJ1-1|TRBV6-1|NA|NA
CASSEIWQSNTEAFF
TGTGCCAGCAGTGAGATTTGGCAGTCCAACACTGAAGCTTTCTTT
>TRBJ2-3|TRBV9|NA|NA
CASSVEGGGTTDTQYF
TGTGCCAGCAGCGTAGAAGGGGGGGGTACCACAGATACGCAGTATTTT
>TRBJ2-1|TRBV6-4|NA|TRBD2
CASSDGLSSGDYNEQFF
TGTGCCAGCAGTGACGGCCTTTCTAGCGGGGACTACAATGAGCAGTTCTTC
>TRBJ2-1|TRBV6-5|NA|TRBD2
CASSYPSGGAYEQFF
TGTGCCAGCAGTTACCCTAGCGGGGGGGCCTATGAGCAGTTCTTC
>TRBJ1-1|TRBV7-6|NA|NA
CASIGGTEAFF
TGTGCCAGCATTGGGGGGACTGAAGCTTTCTTT
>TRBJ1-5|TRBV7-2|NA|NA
CASRHSNQPQHF
TGTGCCAGCCGACATAGCAATCAGCCCCAGCATTTT
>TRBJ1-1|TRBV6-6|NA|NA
CASSSRRGSGTEAFF
TGTGCCAGCAGTTCACGGCGGGGGAGTGGTACTGAAGCTTTCTTT
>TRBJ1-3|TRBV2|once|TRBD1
CASSRGLDGNTIYF
TGTGCCAGCAGCAGGGGGCTGGATGGAAACACCATATATTTT
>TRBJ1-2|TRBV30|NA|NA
CAWGDTGYGYTF
TGTGCCTGGGGGGACACCGGTTATGGCTACACCTTC
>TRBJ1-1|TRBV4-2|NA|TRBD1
CASSQDGTGNTEAFF
TGTGCCAGCAGCCAGGATGGGACAGGGAACACTGAAGCTTTCTTT
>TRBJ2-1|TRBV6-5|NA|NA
CASSYSRLTSYNEQFF
TGTGCCAGCAGTTACTCGAGACTGACCTCCTACAATGAGCAGTTCTTC